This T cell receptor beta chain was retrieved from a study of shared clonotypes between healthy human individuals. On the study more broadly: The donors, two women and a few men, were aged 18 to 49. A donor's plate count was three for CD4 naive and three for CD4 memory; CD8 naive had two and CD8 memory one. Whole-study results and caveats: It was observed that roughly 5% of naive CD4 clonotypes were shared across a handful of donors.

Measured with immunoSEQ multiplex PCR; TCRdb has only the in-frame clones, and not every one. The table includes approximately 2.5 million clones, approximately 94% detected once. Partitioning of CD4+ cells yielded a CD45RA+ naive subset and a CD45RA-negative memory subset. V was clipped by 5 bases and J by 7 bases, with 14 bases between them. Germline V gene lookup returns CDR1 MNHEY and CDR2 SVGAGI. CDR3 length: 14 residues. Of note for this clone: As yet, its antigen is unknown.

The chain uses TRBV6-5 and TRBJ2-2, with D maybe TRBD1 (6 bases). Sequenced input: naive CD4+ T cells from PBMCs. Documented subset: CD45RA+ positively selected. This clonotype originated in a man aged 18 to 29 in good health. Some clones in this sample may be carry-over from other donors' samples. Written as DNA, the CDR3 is TGTGCCAGCAGTCGAAAACAGGGCGTCGGGGAGCTGTTTTTT. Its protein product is CASSRKQGVGELFF.